A selection of T cell receptor beta chains follows, all from one sample in a study of patients and donors after allogeneic stem cell transplantation. Each CDR3 protein gets one entry after TCRdb re-called the RT-PCR reads with MiXCR. The sample yields approximately 200,000 distinct CDR3 sequences, more than 35% seen once. The sequenced sample consisted of blood, either unsorted or a sorted T cell fraction (not recorded which). Receptor source: a human donor who was either an allogeneic HSCT recipient or a stem cell or donor lymphocyte infusion donor (not recorded which). It is not recorded whose cells these are; they may come from a transplant donor. Both conserved end residues are part of each CDR3. Fields, in order: D gene, J gene, clone size, V gene, CDR3 protein, CDR3 DNA. D genes are given only for firm matches. Clone size is shown for a subset of rows, as once, few, many or a class of expanded clone.

D: TRBD1; J: TRBJ1-1; size: -; V: TRBV14; CDR3: CASSPIGQGGTEAFF; DNA: TGTGCCAGCAGCCCAATAGGACAGGGGGGCACTGAAGCTTTCTTT
D: -; J: TRBJ1-3; size: -; V: TRBV7-2; CDR3: CASSQHNTIYF; DNA: TGTGCCAGCAGTCAACATAACACCATATATTTT
D: -; J: TRBJ1-2; size: -; V: TRBV20-1; CDR3: CSVLLKTAYGYTF; DNA: TGCAGTGTTCTACTGAAGACAGCCTATGGCTACACCTTC
D: TRBD1; J: TRBJ1-4; size: -; V: TRBV30; CDR3: CAWRGGQGNEKLFF; DNA: TGTGCCTGGAGGGGGGGACAGGGCAATGAAAAACTGTTTTTT
D: TRBD1; J: TRBJ1-2; size: many; V: TRBV27; CDR3: CASSFSRDRWFGYTF; DNA: TGTGCCAGCAGTTTCTCGCGGGACAGGTGGTTTGGCTACACCTTC
D: TRBD1; J: TRBJ1-5; size: -; V: TRBV7-2; CDR3: CASSPRQGLQPQHF; DNA: TGTGCCAGCAGCCCGCGACAGGGGTTGCAGCCCCAGCATTTT
D: -; J: TRBJ2-1; size: -; V: TRBV7-3; CDR3: CASSRRQGGPTLYNEQFF; DNA: TGTGCCAGCAGCCGAAGGCAAGGGGGACCCACTCTTTACAATGAGCAGTTCTTC
D: TRBD1; J: TRBJ2-1; size: -; V: TRBV25-1; CDR3: CASSDTTGVDEQFF; DNA: TGTGCCAGCAGTGATACTACAGGGGTCGATGAGCAGTTCTTC
D: -; J: TRBJ2-1; size: -; V: TRBV5-1; CDR3: CASSSTSSTYNEQFF; DNA: TGCGCCAGCAGCTCGACGTCTAGTACCTACAATGAGCAGTTCTTC
D: -; J: TRBJ2-2; size: -; V: TRBV25-1; CDR3: CASSPPGREPGELFF; DNA: TGTGCCAGCAGTCCCCCTGGGCGGGAACCCGGGGAGCTGTTTTTT
D: -; J: TRBJ1-3; size: -; V: TRBV9; CDR3: CASSGRDGRSGNTIYF; DNA: TGTGCCAGCAGCGGCCGGGACGGCCGCTCTGGAAACACCATATATTTT
D: TRBD2; J: TRBJ2-1; size: many; V: TRBV24-1; CDR3: CATSDREAGTYNEQFF; DNA: TGTGCCACCAGTGACCGGGAGGCAGGAACTTACAATGAGCAGTTCTTC
D: TRBD2; J: TRBJ2-3; size: -; V: TRBV5-1; CDR3: CASSFGGRETDTQYF; DNA: TGCGCCAGCAGCTTCGGCGGGAGGGAGACAGATACGCAGTATTTT
D: -; J: TRBJ2-7; size: -; V: TRBV4-3; CDR3: CASSLTEGVKEQYF; DNA: TGCGCCAGCAGCCTGACGGAGGGGGTGAAGGAGCAGTACTTC
D: TRBD2; J: TRBJ2-7; size: -; V: TRBV27; CDR3: CASSLAGGPSEQYF; DNA: TGTGCCAGCAGTTTAGCGGGAGGGCCCTCCGAGCAGTACTTC
D: -; J: TRBJ2-1; size: few; V: TRBV6-5; CDR3: CASQFGSLNEQFF; DNA: TGTGCCAGCCAATTCGGATCCCTCAATGAGCAGTTCTTC
D: -; J: TRBJ1-2; size: -; V: TRBV6-1; CDR3: CASSEALATDIYGYTF; DNA: TGTGCCAGCAGTGAAGCGCTGGCGACAGATATCTATGGCTACACCTTC
D: -; J: TRBJ2-3; size: -; V: TRBV6-2/TRBV6-3; CDR3: CASRWTPATDTQYF; DNA: TGTGCCAGCAGATGGACCCCCGCCACAGATACGCAGTATTTT
D: -; J: TRBJ1-5; size: few; V: TRBV6-1; CDR3: CASSIDQPQHF; DNA: TGTGCCAGCAGTATTGATCAGCCCCAGCATTTT
D: -; J: TRBJ1-1; size: -; V: TRBV18; CDR3: CASSPGQTNTEAFF; DNA: TGTGCCAGCTCACCAGGCCAGACGAACACTGAAGCTTTCTTT
D: -; J: TRBJ1-2; size: few; V: TRBV19; CDR3: CASSITTDYGYTF; DNA: TGTGCCAGTAGTATAACGACGGACTATGGCTACACCTTC
D: TRBD1; J: TRBJ1-1; size: few; V: TRBV12-3/TRBV12-4; CDR3: CASSPGQANTEAFF; DNA: TGTGCCAGCAGTCCGGGACAGGCGAACACTGAAGCTTTCTTT
D: -; J: TRBJ1-1; size: -; V: TRBV7-6; CDR3: CASSASGGDTEAFF; DNA: TGTGCCAGCAGTGCCTCCGGGGGGGACACTGAAGCTTTCTTT
D: TRBD2; J: TRBJ2-4; size: few; V: TRBV7-2; CDR3: CASSLVASGAKNIQYF; DNA: TGTGCCAGCAGCTTAGTGGCTAGCGGAGCCAAAAACATTCAGTACTTC
D: TRBD1; J: TRBJ1-2; size: -; V: TRBV20-1; CDR3: CSARDSGQGPSGYTF; DNA: TGCAGTGCTAGAGATTCGGGACAGGGTCCATCTGGCTACACCTTC
D: -; J: TRBJ1-2; size: -; V: TRBV18; CDR3: CASSPRGSDGYTF; DNA: TGTGCCAGCTCACCACGAGGGAGCGATGGCTACACCTTC
D: -; J: TRBJ2-5; size: -; V: TRBV14; CDR3: CASSQRGTVYQETQYF; DNA: TGTGCCAGCAGCCAACGGGGGACTGTGTACCAAGAGACCCAGTACTTC
D: TRBD1; J: TRBJ2-7; size: -; V: TRBV14; CDR3: CASSQDGTAPYEQYF; DNA: TGTGCCAGCAGCCAAGATGGGACAGCACCCTACGAGCAGTACTTC
D: TRBD1; J: TRBJ1-6; size: few; V: TRBV7-2; CDR3: CASSSGQGDNSPLHF; DNA: TGTGCCAGCAGCTCCGGACAGGGAGATAATTCACCCCTCCACTTT
D: TRBD2; J: TRBJ2-7; size: -; V: TRBV15; CDR3: CATRASGRDEQYF; DNA: TGTGCCACCAGGGCGAGCGGGAGGGACGAGCAGTACTTC
D: -; J: TRBJ1-2; size: -; V: TRBV12-3/TRBV12-4; CDR3: CASSPLRGIANYGYTF; DNA: TGTGCCAGCAGTCCTCTACGGGGGATTGCTAACTATGGCTACACCTTC
D: -; J: TRBJ2-7; size: -; V: TRBV3-1; CDR3: CASSSTVNSYEQYF; DNA: TGTGCCAGCAGCTCGACAGTGAACTCCTACGAGCAGTACTTC
D: -; J: TRBJ1-4; size: -; V: TRBV7-2; CDR3: CASSYWIGGNEKLFF; DNA: TGTGCCAGCAGCTACTGGATAGGGGGAAATGAAAAACTGTTTTTT
D: TRBD2; J: TRBJ2-3; size: -; V: TRBV6-2/TRBV6-3; CDR3: CASSYSGLAGLADTQYF; DNA: TGTGCCAGCAGTTACTCCGGACTAGCGGGATTGGCAGATACGCAGTATTTT
D: -; J: TRBJ2-3; size: -; V: TRBV27; CDR3: CASSLVQETHTDTQYF; DNA: TGTGCCAGCAGTTTAGTTCAGGAGACCCACACAGATACGCAGTATTTT
D: -; J: TRBJ1-1; size: few; V: TRBV12-3/TRBV12-4; CDR3: CASSLRTMNTEAFF; DNA: TGTGCCAGCAGCCTCAGAACCATGAACACTGAAGCTTTCTTT
D: TRBD1; J: TRBJ1-2; size: -; V: TRBV4-3; CDR3: CASSQDGTGLNYGYTF; DNA: TGCGCCAGCAGCCAAGATGGGACAGGCCTTAACTATGGCTACACCTTC
D: -; J: TRBJ2-7; size: -; V: TRBV21-1; CDR3: CASSKVGTGPPYEQYF; DNA: TGTGCCAGCAGCAAAGTAGGGACAGGGCCCCCCTACGAGCAGTACTTC
D: -; J: TRBJ1-6; size: few; V: TRBV20-1; CDR3: CSASVDYNSPLHF; DNA: TGCAGTGCTAGTGTTGACTATAATTCACCCCTCCACTTT
D: TRBD2; J: TRBJ2-2; size: -; V: TRBV4-1; CDR3: CASSQDIGTTLAGIDTGELFF; DNA: TGCGCCAGCAGCCAAGATATAGGGACCACGCTAGCGGGAATCGACACCGGGGAGCTGTTTTTT
D: TRBD2; J: TRBJ2-3; size: few; V: TRBV20-1; CDR3: CSASQGGLAGGGDTQYF; DNA: TGCAGTGCTAGCCAAGGGGGACTAGCGGGAGGCGGAGATACGCAGTATTTT
D: -; J: TRBJ1-1; size: -; V: TRBV30; CDR3: CAWSVTGWRLEAFF; DNA: TGTGCCTGGAGTGTTACGGGATGGAGGTTAGAAGCTTTCTTT
D: -; J: TRBJ2-1; size: -; V: TRBV16; CDR3: CASLRGGYDNEQFF; DNA: TGTGCCAGCCTTAGAGGCGGGTACGACAATGAGCAGTTCTTC
D: -; J: TRBJ2-7; size: -; V: TRBV29-1; CDR3: CSFGSTGQSDGEQYF; DNA: TGCAGCTTTGGAAGTACCGGACAGTCCGACGGGGAGCAGTACTTC
D: -; J: TRBJ2-7; size: -; V: TRBV18; CDR3: CASSPGQGGEQYF; DNA: TGTGCCAGCTCACCGGGCCAAGGAGGGGAGCAGTACTTC
D: -; J: TRBJ1-1; size: -; V: TRBV20-1; CDR3: CSASGTGNTEAFF; DNA: TGCAGTGCTAGCGGGACGGGGAACACTGAAGCTTTCTTT
D: -; J: TRBJ1-6; size: few; V: TRBV27; CDR3: CASSLSPLTVNSPLHF; DNA: TGTGCCAGCAGTTTATCCCCTTTGACAGTTAATTCACCCCTCCACTTT
D: TRBD2; J: TRBJ2-1; size: -; V: TRBV5-1; CDR3: CASSLDRPWEGRFNEQFF; DNA: TGCGCCAGCAGCTTGGATCGTCCTTGGGAGGGCCGGTTCAATGAGCAGTTCTTC
D: -; J: TRBJ1-2; size: few; V: TRBV30; CDR3: CAWSWGGRGYTF; DNA: TGTGCCTGGAGTTGGGGCGGACGTGGCTACACCTTC
D: TRBD2; J: TRBJ2-4; size: -; V: TRBV7-8; CDR3: CASSNGLAENIQYF; DNA: TGTGCCAGCAGCAACGGACTAGCCGAAAACATTCAGTACTTC
D: -; J: TRBJ1-5; size: -; V: TRBV6-6; CDR3: CASSLAGYSNQPQHF; DNA: TGTGCCAGCAGTTTGGCGGGGTATAGCAATCAGCCCCAGCATTTT
D: TRBD1; J: TRBJ1-4; size: -; V: TRBV7-2; CDR3: CASSLAPGTGALLANEKLFF; DNA: TGTGCCAGCAGCTTAGCCCCCGGGACAGGGGCCCTTTTAGCTAATGAAAAACTGTTTTTT
D: -; J: TRBJ1-6; size: -; V: TRBV12-3/TRBV12-4; CDR3: CASSRRDLLGSSPLHF; DNA: TGTGCCAGCAGTCGCCGGGACCTTCTGGGGAGTTCACCCCTCCACTTT
D: -; J: TRBJ1-2; size: few; V: TRBV2; CDR3: CASSGNSNGYTF; DNA: TGTGCCAGCAGTGGGAACTCTAATGGCTACACCTTC
D: TRBD1; J: TRBJ1-1; size: -; V: TRBV20-1; CDR3: CRLPPGTGDTEAFF; DNA: TGCAGACTCCCTCCCGGGACAGGGGACACTGAAGCTTTCTTT